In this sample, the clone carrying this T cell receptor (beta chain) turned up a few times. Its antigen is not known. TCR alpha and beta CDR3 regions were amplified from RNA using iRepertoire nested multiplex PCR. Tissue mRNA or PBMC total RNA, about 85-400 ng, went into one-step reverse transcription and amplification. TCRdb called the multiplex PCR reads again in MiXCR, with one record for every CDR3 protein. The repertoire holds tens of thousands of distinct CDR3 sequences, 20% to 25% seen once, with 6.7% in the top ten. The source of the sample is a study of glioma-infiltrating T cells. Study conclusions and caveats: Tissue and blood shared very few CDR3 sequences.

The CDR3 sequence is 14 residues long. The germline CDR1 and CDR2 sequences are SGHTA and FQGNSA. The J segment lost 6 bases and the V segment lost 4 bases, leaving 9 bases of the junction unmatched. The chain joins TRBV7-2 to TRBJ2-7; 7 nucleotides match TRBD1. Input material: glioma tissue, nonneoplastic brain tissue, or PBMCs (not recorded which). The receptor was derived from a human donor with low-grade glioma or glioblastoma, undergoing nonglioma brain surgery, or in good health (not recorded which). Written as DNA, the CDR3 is TGTGCCAGCAGCTGGGACAGCCTCCTCTCCGAGCAGTACTTC. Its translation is CASSWDSLLSEQYF.